This T cell receptor (beta chain) comes out of a study of CD8 T cells in ankylosing spondylitis (dated by TCRdb to 2016 to 2017). With respect to the entire study: T cell receptor beta repertoires were profiled in healthy donors and ankylosing spondylitis patients so that disease-linked TCR variants could be found. Peripheral blood samples were taken, and synovial fluid was additionally collected from ankylosing spondylitis patients. In total, the full study cohort was made up of nearly 110 healthy donors and 25 ankylosing spondylitis patients.

This clonotype has only a few counts. Its antigen target is currently unknown. No clone much larger than this one lies a single base away; base qualities are absent. At the junction V is shortened by 7 bases and J by 1 base, with 18 bases in between. The CDR3 numbers 16 residues from cysteine through phenylalanine. Of all the DNA, just the CDR3 is kept, 48 bases in frame from base 1. CDR1 and CDR2 are read off the germline V gene as SNHLY and FYNNEI. These reads were obtained on an Illumina HiSeq 2500. Quantitative 5'-RACE with molecular barcodes was the method used to prepare the TCR beta libraries. From the authors' description of their analysis: A new computational method based on a probabilistic model of VDJ rearrangement was used to identify disease-linked TCR variants. TCRdb reanalyzed the raw reads on its own, using fastp at Q25 for trimming and MiXCR for clone calling, and kept in-frame beta chains. Here each entry gathers all rows of one CDR3 protein and keeps the most common genes and DNA. V and J calls and clone size were set by TCRdb, not the authors. For this sample there are about 350,000 distinct CDR3 sequences; approximately 22% appear just once. Of the sample, around 13% falls within the top ten clones.

Paper-wide results and their limitations: The disease-linked clones were reported to be significantly enriched in matched synovial fluid samples from ankylosing spondylitis patients. Some motif variants were previously reported in synovial fluid and blood of reactive arthritis patients, suggesting common disease-initiation mechanisms. Blood from ankylosing spondylitis patients appeared to be characterized by a TCR beta motif made up of under ten highly homologous amino acid variants. The disease-linked clones showed a CD8+ phenotype and occurred at relatively low frequencies in peripheral blood.

The rearrangement joined TRBV2 to TRBJ2-3; TRBD1 could be the D gene, as 5 bases match. The origin of this receptor is a male donor with ankylosing spondylitis or in good health (not recorded which). Sequencing input: blood, either unsorted or a sorted T cell fraction (not recorded which). The nucleotide sequence reads TGTGCCAGCACCATAGAGGACATTACGGGCACAGATACGCAGTATTTT. Its coded protein is CASTIEDITGTDTQYF.